This TCR beta chain was captured by sequencing in a study of a mutant IDH1 vaccine in newly diagnosed glioma. Germline loops: CDR1 SGHTA, CDR2 FQGNSA. This CDR3 region has 15 residues. J gave up 6 bases and V 4 bases, and 8 bases lay outside the gene matches. About this clone: Antigen: not known.

The sample's time point: week 5, during vaccination. Vaccinated patients received 300 ug of mutant IDH1 20-mer peptide per dose, with topical imiquimod. Produced via immunoSEQ multiplex PCR; TCRdb's table is partial and in-frame only. The repertoire includes nearly 30,000 clones, 87% of them detected once, and roughly 3.5% sits in the top ten. The chain has TRBV7-2 and TRBJ1-5, with TRBD1 identical over 8 bases. The material sequenced was peripheral blood mononuclear cells (PBMCs), taken from a glioma patient whose treatment included an IDH1 peptide vaccine. This TCR was sampled from a woman aged 35 to 49 with glioma. Some clones in this sample may be carry-over from other donors' samples. CDR3 region: CASSSQTGDFQPQHF. In DNA, the CDR3 is TGTGCCAGCAGCTCCCAGACAGGGGACTTTCAGCCCCAGCATTTT.